Given below is one T cell receptor (beta chain) in context. Germline V lookup: CDR1 PRHDT, CDR2 FYEKMQ (reference sequence). Germline trimming cut 5 bases from V and 2 bases from J; bases unmatched to any gene: 3. The CDR3 has 14 amino acids. This sample was taken from a study of T cell changes during pregnancy in multiple sclerosis. TCRdb keeps only in-frame clones here, not all; method: immunoSEQ multiplex PCR. The table includes fewer than 70,000 clones, roughly 88% detected once. This clonotype originated in a female donor with multiple sclerosis, enrolled in a pregnancy study. The chain joins TRBV13 to TRBJ1-5; 7 bases agree with TRBD1. This specimen consisted of peripheral blood, obtained in the third trimester of pregnancy. Here the CDR3 reads CASSRGRGNQPQHF. CDR3 DNA: TGTGCCAGCAGCAGGGGGCGGGGCAATCAGCCCCAGCATTTT.